These 31 T cell receptor beta chains were all obtained from the same sample, sequenced in a study of T cells after posttransplantation cyclophosphamide. Repertoires were generated with immunoSEQ multiplex PCR, while TCRdb's copy carries only in-frame clones and drops some. The table records tens of thousands of clones, 70% to 90% of them present only once. Material: PBMCs. Source of these receptors: a man aged 45-65 years.

This clone appeared a single time. The chain couples TRBV5-1 to TRBJ2-1, with D perhaps TRBD2 (5 bases). The CDR3 is 14 amino acids. The V gene lost 5 bases and the J gene lost 5 bases, with 14 bases spanning the gap. Germline CDR1 and CDR2: SGHRS and YFSETQ. CDR3 loop: CASRSGSRDNEQFF. The CDR3, as DNA: TGCGCCAGCAGGAGCGGCAGCAGAGACAATGAGCAGTTCTTC. Full variable domain (rest looked up from reference TRBV5-1 and TRBJ2-1): KAGVTQTPRYLIKTRGQQVTLSCSPISGHRSVSWYQQTPGQGLQFLFEYFSETQRNKGNFPGRFSGRQFSNSRSEMNVSTLELGDSALYLCASRSGSRDNEQFFGPGTRLTVL.

The chain couples TRBV19 to TRBJ2-5; D gene uncertain. The J call is doubtful: the DNA matches TRBJ2-7 better. Germline V gene data show CDR1 as LNHDA and CDR2 as SQIVND (reference sequence). The CDR3 sequence is 15 residues long. CDR3 DNA: TGTGCCAGTAGCCGCCGTGCTACAGCTTCCTACGAGCAGTACTTC. It translates to CASSRRATASYEQYF.

In DNA form, the CDR3 reads TGCAGCGTTGCAAAGGGACAGGGCCTTCCTACGGTGGACACCGGGGAGCTGTTTTTT. Protein: CSVAKGQGLPTVDTGELFF. This chain joins TRBV29-1 and TRBJ2-2; 9 nucleotides agree with TRBD1. This CDR3 comprises 19 residues. After removal of 4 bases from V and 3 bases from J, the junction contained 18 bases not matched to a gene. Germline loops: CDR1 SQVTM, CDR2 ANQGSEA.

The V and J genes are TRBV11-2 and TRBJ2-4; 8 nucleotides align to TRBD2. The CDR3 is 16 residues long. CDR1 and CDR2 (germline): SGHAT, FQNNGV. The V and J ends lost 2 bases and 4 bases, in that order; junction bases with no gene match: 7. Here the CDR3 DNA reads TGTGCCAGCAGCTTATCGGCGGGGGGCCCTAAAAACATTCAGTACTTC. This codes for CASSLSAGGPKNIQYF.

V usage is TRBV19 and J usage is TRBJ2-1; 8 nucleotides agree with TRBD1. The germline V gene encodes CDR1 LNHDA and CDR2 SQIVND (reference sequence). Germline trimming cut 6 bases from V and 13 bases from J; bases unmatched to any gene: 11. CDR3 length: 13 residues. The CDR3 coding sequence is TGTGCCAGTAGCCTCCCGGGACAGGCTCCTCAGTTCTTC. Translating it yields CASSLPGQAPQFF.

This clone has a single count. This chain connects TRBV7-8 to TRBJ2-7; D unclear. Trimming pared 3 bases from V and 7 bases from J, leaving 16 bases between. CDR3 size: 14 residues. CDR1 SGHVS and CDR2 FQNEAQ come from the germline V gene. The CDR3 here is CASSFSDTLREQYF. CDR3 DNA: TGTGCCAGCAGCTTCTCTGATACCCTACGGGAGCAGTACTTC.

This clone showed up just once. The chain combines TRBV9 with TRBJ2-1, with 8 bases fitting TRBD2. Germline values: CDR1 SGDLS, CDR2 YYNGEE. The J segment lost 2 bases and the V segment lost 5 bases, leaving 6 bases of the junction unmatched. The CDR3 has 15 residues. CDR3 in amino acids: CASSRTGGPYNEQFF. CDR3 in DNA: TGTGCCAGCAGTAGGACGGGGGGGCCCTACAATGAGCAGTTCTTC.

This clone was found a few times. The gene calls are TRBV30 and TRBJ2-1; 7 bases align to TRBD2. Germline lookup yields CDR1 GTSNPN and CDR2 SVGIG (reference sequence). The V and J ends lost 3 bases and 7 bases, in that order; junction bases with no gene match: 3. The CDR3 runs to 12 residues. In nucleotides, the CDR3 is TGTGCCTGGAGGGGACTATCAAATGAGCAGTTCTTC. Encoded protein: CAWRGLSNEQFF.

This clone was counted only a few times. This chain uses TRBV9 with TRBJ1-2; D remains ambiguous. The V gene's germline CDR1 is SGDLS and CDR2 YYNGEE. The ends were cut back, 3 bases at V and 3 bases at J, with 18 bases in the middle. The CDR3 runs 16 residues. The CDR3 DNA sequence: TGTGCCAGCAGCGGACACCGACACGTAACCGACTATGGCTACACCTTC. This sequence encodes CASSGHRHVTDYGYTF.

The chain uses TRBV12-5 and TRBJ1-3, with 8 bases that match TRBD1. With V trimmed by 2 bases and J by 0 bases, 3 bases remained unmatched. Germline assignment: CDR1 LGHNT and CDR2 FRNRAP. This CDR3 spans 16 amino acids. This CDR3 reads CASGLSTGVSGNTIYF. The CDR3 nucleotides read TGTGCTAGTGGTTTGTCGACAGGGGTCTCTGGAAACACCATATATTTT. Full variable domain (missing parts from reference TRBV12-5 and TRBJ1-3): DARVTQTPRHKVTEMGQEVTMRCQPILGHNTVFWYRQTMMQGLELLAYFRNRAPLDDSGMPKDRFSAEMPDATLATLKIQPSEPRDSAVYFCASGLSTGVSGNTIYFGEGSWLTVV.

This sequence joins TRBV7-8 and TRBJ2-7, with 9 bases lining up with TRBD2. Germline V CDR1 and CDR2: SGHVS, FQNEAQ. Trimming at V came to 1 base and at J to 6 bases, leaving 7 bases not matched to a gene. This CDR3 is built from 15 residues. CDR3: CASSLEVAGVGEQYF. The CDR3, as DNA: TGTGCCAGCAGCTTAGAGGTAGCGGGAGTGGGCGAGCAGTACTTC.

The chain carries TRBV11-3 and TRBJ1-1; D is unresolved. Germline CDR1 reads SGHNT; CDR2 reads YENEEA. The ends were cut back, 2 bases at V and 0 bases at J, with 7 bases in the middle. The CDR3 sequence is 14 residues long. CDR3 in amino acids: CASSLSGVNTEAFF. The CDR3 DNA reads as TGTGCCAGCAGCTTATCGGGAGTGAACACTGAAGCTTTCTTT.

The chain uses TRBV6-4 and TRBJ2-1, with TRBD1 as a possible D gene (9 bases). The germline V gene encodes CDR1 MRHNA and CDR2 SNTAGT. The CDR3 runs to 18 residues. Between the trimmed V and J ends, which lost 6 bases and 5 bases, there was a span of 26 bases. CDR3 residues: CASSGGGQGVYPDNEQFF. The CDR3 region has the DNA TGTGCCAGCAGCGGGGGGGGACAGGGCGTCTACCCAGACAATGAGCAGTTCTTC.

The chain combines TRBV29-1 with TRBJ1-2; D is unclear. CDR1 is SQVTM and CDR2 is ANQGSEA in the germline V gene. The germline V and J ends were trimmed by 1 base and 1 base, with 4 bases remaining between them. This CDR3 contains 12 residues. CDR3 amino acids: CSVEAVNYGYTF. The CDR3 coding sequence is TGCAGCGTTGAAGCGGTTAACTATGGCTACACCTTC.

The V and J genes are TRBV30 and TRBJ1-5; D remains ambiguous. The CDR3 extends over 14 amino acids. Trimming stripped 2 bases from V and 7 bases from J, with 15 bases between. Germline lookup yields CDR1 GTSNPN and CDR2 SVGIG (reference sequence). The CDR3 spells CAWSQVTDRQPQHF. The DNA for the CDR3 is TGTGCCTGGAGTCAGGTAACAGATCGACAGCCCCAGCATTTT.

This clone was recorded only once. The chain joins TRBV28 to TRBJ2-3, with D tentatively TRBD1 (6 bases). Trimming took 5 bases from V and 4 from J, leaving 16 bases between them. Per the germline V gene, CDR1 is MDHEN and CDR2 is SYDVKM. The CDR3 has 15 residues. CDR3: CASSPIGQRSDTQYF. CDR3 bases: TGTGCCAGCAGTCCAATCGGACAGAGGTCAGATACGCAGTATTTT.

The V and J genes are TRBV7-3 and TRBJ2-1, with a tentative D call TRBD2 (6 bases). Looked up from germline, CDR1 is SGHTA and CDR2 is FQGTGA. There are 12 residues in the CDR3. V was pared by 0 bases and J by 9 bases, with 6 bases between. CDR3 residues: CASSLTGGEQFF. In DNA form, the CDR3 reads TGTGCCAGCAGCTTAACCGGGGGTGAGCAGTTCTTC.

The gene calls are TRBV2 and TRBJ1-2; no clear D. The CDR3 has 10 amino acids. Germline V CDR1 and CDR2: SNHLY, FYNNEI. The ends were cut back, 6 bases at V and 8 bases at J, with 7 bases in the middle. As DNA, the CDR3 is TGTGCCAGCAGGGAGAGGGGCTACACCTTC. Protein: CASRERGYTF.

This clone occurred once. The chain carries TRBV11-3 and TRBJ2-1; D gene unclear. The CDR3 has 13 residues. V lost 2 bases and J lost 8, with 10 bases in between. Germline V gene sequence: CDR1 SGHNT, CDR2 YENEEA. The CDR3 bases are TGTGCCAGCAGCTTAAGGCGCGAGGATGAGCAGTTCTTC. Protein product: CASSLRREDEQFF.

V and J are TRBV19 and TRBJ2-1; a weak D match, TRBD1 (5 bases). The length of the CDR3 is 14 residues. CDR1 LNHDA and CDR2 SQIVND come from the germline V gene (reference sequence). Deletions cut 3 bases from V and 9 bases from J, with 15 bases between. This CDR3 is CASSMKGLVGEQFF. CDR3 nucleotide sequence: TGTGCCAGTAGTATGAAGGGGCTAGTAGGTGAGCAGTTCTTC.

This chain links TRBV9 with TRBJ2-5; 9 positions agree with TRBD2. Trimming removed 2 bases from V and 5 bases from J; junction bases left unmatched: 7. Germline-derived CDR1 and CDR2 are SGDLS and YYNGEE. CDR3 length equals 15 residues. CDR3 sequence reads: CASSVAPSGRETQYF. The DNA for the CDR3 is TGTGCCAGCAGCGTCGCCCCAAGCGGGAGGGAGACCCAGTACTTC.

Turning to this clone: One end of the junction varies from germline; a read error may be responsible. The chain recombines TRBV5-6 with TRBJ1-1, with D possibly being TRBD1 (5 bases). Germline assignment: CDR1 SGHDT and CDR2 YYEEEE. This CDR3 has 14 amino acids. CDR3 sequence (DNA): TGTGCCGGCAGCTTGGAGGGGTGGGACACTGAAGCTTTCTTT. It encodes CAGSLEGWDTEAFF.

J is TRBJ2-5 and V is TRBV28; D gene uncertain. The DNA end favors TRBJ2-7, so the J call may be wrong. Germline V lookup: CDR1 MDHEN, CDR2 SYDVKM. The CDR3 covers 14 residues. The CDR3 DNA is TGTGCCAGCAGAGACCAAGTAAGAGGCTCCGAGCAGTACTTC. Amino acids: CASRDQVRGSEQYF.

This clone was seen just once. This chain links TRBV5-6 with TRBJ1-1; a possible D gene is TRBD1 (5 bases). CDR1 and CDR2 (germline): SGHDT, YYEEEE. This CDR3 region has 14 residues. V lost 4 bases to trimming and J lost 4 bases, with 14 bases between them. The CDR3 is CASSPTQGGTEAFF. The CDR3 DNA sequence: TGTGCCAGCAGCCCGACCCAGGGCGGCACTGAAGCTTTCTTT.

CDR3 residues: CASRGVRQETQYF. As DNA, the CDR3 is TGTGCCAGCAGAGGGGTACGCCAAGAGACCCAGTACTTC. The rearrangement uses TRBV6-1 and TRBJ2-5; D may be TRBD1 (5 bases). The CDR3 totals 13 residues. From germline, CDR1 is MNHNS and CDR2 SASEGT. Trimming shortened V by 6 bases and J by 1 base, and 9 bases separated the two germline ends.

Concerning this clone: Without the conserved terminal phenylalanine or tryptophan, this CDR3 likely stems from a read error. It is unclear where the CDR3 begins or ends on the DNA, so no DNA is shown, and the CDR3 is as TCRdb lists it. The gene calls are TRBV2 and TRBJ1-2. The CDR3 sequence runs 9 residues, both termini included. The germline V gene has CDR1 SNHLY and CDR2 FYNNEI. The CDR3 reads CASSEALFP.

The genes are TRBV5-4 and TRBJ2-7; 8 bases agree with TRBD2. Looked up from germline, CDR1 is SGHNT and CDR2 is YYREEE (reference sequence). The CDR3 length is 15 residues. Trimming cost V 3 bases and J 1 base; bases outside gene matches: 6. The CDR3 sequence is CASSSLAGESYEQYF. DNA of the CDR3: TGTGCCAGCAGCTCCCTAGCGGGCGAGTCCTACGAGCAGTACTTC.

This clone was seen a single time. The gene calls are TRBV5-1 and TRBJ1-2; perhaps TRBD1 as D (6 bases). Trimming took off 1 base at V and 6 bases at J, with 10 bases between the two ends. Per the germline V gene, CDR1 is SGHRS and CDR2 is YFSETQ. This CDR3 comprises 13 residues. CDR3 amino acids: CASSLWGGNGYTF. In DNA, the CDR3 is TGCGCCAGCAGCTTGTGGGGGGGCAATGGCTACACCTTC.

The chain employs TRBV2 and TRBJ2-1, with D possibly being TRBD2 (5 bases). CDR1 SNHLY and CDR2 FYNNEI come from the germline V gene. V lost 4 bases and J 8 bases, leaving 15 bases between the germline ends. This CDR3 spans 14 amino acids. Here the CDR3 DNA reads TGTGCCAGCAGTGCTCCCCTCGAGGGCGATGAGCAGTTCTTC. As protein: CASSAPLEGDEQFF.

This chain connects TRBV13 to TRBJ1-1; D gene uncertain. Germline V gene data show CDR1 as PRHDT and CDR2 as FYEKMQ (reference sequence). The CDR3 extends over 13 amino acids. Trimming cost V 6 bases and J 1 base, with 9 bases left between them. CDR3 protein: CASRYRGNTEAFF. In nucleotides, the CDR3 is TGTGCCAGCAGATACCGGGGGAACACTGAAGCTTTCTTT.

The gene calls are TRBV19 and TRBJ1-5, with D maybe TRBD1 (5 bases). The CDR3 extends over 15 amino acids. V was trimmed by 3 bases and J by 4 bases, leaving 13 bases between them. Germline V gene sequence: CDR1 LNHDA, CDR2 SQIVND (reference sequence). The CDR3, as DNA: TGTGCCAGTAGTATCTCCAGGGTAAGGAATCAGCCCCAGCATTTT. Translation gives CASSISRVRNQPQHF.